The T cell receptor beta chain under discussion was sequenced for a study of beta chain features in type 1 diabetes. Study-level points and caveats: The study found that naive, central memory and Treg TCRB repertoires appeared more similar in patients than in healthy donors. For patients and controls alike, PCR might favor shorter templates to the same degree. Diminished insertions and augmented deletions at VDJ junctions characterized type 1 diabetes patients.

The length of the CDR3 is 13 residues. From germline, CDR1 is SQVTM and CDR2 ANQGSEA. The V end was cut by 1 base, the J end by 6 bases, with 13 bases between. Isolated RNA was reverse transcribed in full, so expressed TCRB transcripts were sequenced. The data were produced by immunoSEQ multiplex PCR, yet TCRdb's version contains in-frame clones alone and is incomplete. The table shows hundreds of thousands of clones, with 25% to 35% occurring only once. Points on this clone: Its antigen is unidentified.

The genes are TRBV29-1 and TRBJ2-7; D gene uncertain. This sequence originates from a young man in good health. The specimen was naive CD4+ T cells from blood. The CDR3 coding sequence is TGCAGCGTTGAAGGATGGTCTCCCGGCGAGCAGTACTTC. As protein: CSVEGWSPGEQYF.